A selection of T cell receptor beta chains follows, all from one sample in a study of blood T cell repertoires in COVID-19. The method was immunoSEQ multiplex PCR; TCRdb's version includes in-frame clones alone and lacks a portion of them. The sample consists of about 400,000 clones, roughly 90% of them appearing once. Specimen: peripheral blood. Receptors were obtained from a woman younger than 45 with active or convalescent COVID-19. CDR3s include the opening cysteine and the closing phenylalanine or tryptophan. The order of the fields is clone size, D gene, V gene, J gene, CDR3 DNA, CDR3 protein. A D gene is named only where the DNA matches it firmly. Clone size appears in some rows only: once, few, many, or a class for an expanded clone.

NA,NA,TRBV4-1,TRBJ2-2,TGCGCCAGCAGCCAAGGGACCCCCGCAGGGAGGTGGACCGGGGAGCTGTTTTTT,CASSQGTPAGRWTGELFF
NA,NA,TRBV21-1,TRBJ2-5,TGTGCCAGCAGCAAAGCGGGGGCCAGACAAGAGACCCAGTACTTC,CASSKAGARQETQYF
NA,NA,TRBV6-5,TRBJ1-5,TGTGCCAGCAGTTACTCATCTTCCCCCGGGGGGGCCCTTCCATTT,CASSYSSSPGGALPF
NA,NA,TRBV29-1,TRBJ1-5,TGCAGCGCCGGTAATCTCCCCGGTCAGCCCCAGCATTTT,CSAGNLPGQPQHF
NA,NA,TRBV19,TRBJ1-4,TGTGCCAGTAGGAACAGTGAGTCCGCAACTAATGAAAAACTGTTTTTT,CASRNSESATNEKLFF
NA,NA,TRBV11-2,TRBJ2-1,TGTGCCAGCAGCTCTTTCACCGGGAGAAGCAATGAGCAGTTCTTC,CASSSFTGRSNEQFF
NA,TRBD1,TRBV6-5,TRBJ1-3,TGTGCCAGCAGTACAGGGGATCCAGGAAACACCATATATTTT,CASSTGDPGNTIYF
NA,NA,TRBV7-9,TRBJ2-7,TGTGCCAGCAGCCCCGTCGCTAGCTACGAGCAGTACTTC,CASSPVASYEQYF
NA,TRBD1,TRBV15,TRBJ1-2,TGTGCCACCAGCAAGGACAGGGTTGGAGGCTATGGCTACACCTTC,CATSKDRVGGYGYTF
NA,TRBD1,TRBV6-5,TRBJ1-1,TGTGCCAGCAATCTCGGACAGGGGGCTGAGGCTTTCTTT,CASNLGQGAEAFF
NA,NA,TRBV20-1,TRBJ2-1,TGCAGTGCAGGGGGTTCTGATGAGCAGTTCTTC,CSAGGSDEQFF
NA,NA,TRBV6-5,TRBJ1-1,TGTGCCATCCGCGGGGGGGGGCGCGGGAACACTGAAGCTTTCTTT,CAIRGGGRGNTEAFF
NA,NA,TRBV18,TRBJ1-1,TGTGCCAGCTCACCACCGCTCGCAGGGAACACTGAAGCTTTCTTT,CASSPPLAGNTEAFF
NA,TRBD1,TRBV29-1,TRBJ1-1,TGCAGCGTCGTCCTCCAGGGGGCGCGCACTGAAGCTTTCTTT,CSVVLQGARTEAFF
NA,NA,TRBV9,TRBJ1-3,TGTGCCAGCAGCGTAGATCAGCGTGGAAACACCATATATTTT,CASSVDQRGNTIYF
NA,TRBD1,TRBV28,TRBJ1-6,TGTGCCAGCAGTCTCTACGGCGCGGACAGGGGGCGCAATTCACCCCTCCACTTT,CASSLYGADRGRNSPLHF
NA,TRBD1,TRBV7-2,TRBJ2-1,TGTGCCAGCAGACAGGACAGGCAAACCTACAATGAGCAGTTCTTC,CASRQDRQTYNEQFF
NA,NA,TRBV19,TRBJ1-5,TGTGCCAGTAGTACCGGGAATCAGCCCCAGCATTTT,CASSTGNQPQHF
NA,NA,TRBV5-8,TRBJ2-7,TGTGCCAGCAGCCAGGGACTCTACGAGCAGTACTTC,CASSQGLYEQYF
NA,NA,TRBV5-1,TRBJ1-2,TGCGCCAGCAGCCCCGAAGGGGAGGTTGGGGGCTACACCTTC,CASSPEGEVGGYTF
NA,NA,TRBV7-2,TRBJ2-7,TGTGCCAGCAGCTTTGGGGGGGCGGGCAACCCCTACTACGAGCAGTACTTC,CASSFGGAGNPYYEQYF
NA,TRBD1,TRBV19,TRBJ2-2,TGTGCCAGTAGTATAACCTACACAGGGGTCGGGGAGCTGTTTTTT,CASSITYTGVGELFF
NA,TRBD1,TRBV4-2,TRBJ1-5,TGTGCCAGCAGCCAAGACCCGGGACAGGGGGCTGGGCAGCCCCAGCATTTT,CASSQDPGQGAGQPQHF
NA,TRBD1,TRBV18,TRBJ1-4,TGTGCCAGCTCACCTCGACAGGGCCATAATGAAAAACTGTTTTTT,CASSPRQGHNEKLFF
NA,TRBD1,TRBV27,TRBJ2-7,TGTGCCACCCGACAGGGCCCCTACGAGCAGTACTTC,CATRQGPYEQYF
NA,TRBD2,TRBV7-8,TRBJ2-7,TGTGCCAGCAGTCGAGTAGGCGGGAGGTTCGAGCAGTACTTC,CASSRVGGRFEQYF
once,TRBD1,TRBV7-9,TRBJ1-4,TGTGCCAGCAGCTCCGGGACAGGGGGCATGTATGAAAAACTGTTTTTT,CASSSGTGGMYEKLFF
NA,TRBD1,TRBV3-1/TRBV3-2,TRBJ1-1,TGTGCCAGCAGCAGGGACAGGGGTCCGAACACTGAAGCTTTCTTT,CASSRDRGPNTEAFF
NA,NA,TRBV3-1/TRBV3-2,TRBJ1-3,TGTGCCAGCAGCCAAGCCGGGGTAGTGGGAAACACCATATATTTT,CASSQAGVVGNTIYF
NA,TRBD1,TRBV19,TRBJ1-6,TGTGCCAGTACACCGGGGACAGAAAATTCACCCCTCCACTTT,CASTPGTENSPLHF
NA,NA,TRBV10-1,TRBJ1-2,TGCGCCACAGCCCCCGGGACAACTCATGGCTACACCTTC,CATAPGTTHGYTF
NA,NA,TRBV10-3,TRBJ1-4,TGTGCCGCCTCCCAACAGGCAACTAATGAAAAACTGTTTTTT,CAASQQATNEKLFF
NA,NA,TRBV12-3/TRBV12-4,TRBJ1-1,TGTGCCAGCAGTTTAAGTTGGGGGGATGCTTTCTTT,CASSLSWGDAFF
NA,TRBD1,TRBV14,TRBJ2-1,TGTGCCAGCAGCCAAGACCGCAGGGGGCGGCCTGGGGATGAGCAGTTCTTC,CASSQDRRGRPGDEQFF
NA,NA,TRBV2,TRBJ2-4,TGTGCCAGCAGCGACCAGGGTCTAGCCAAAAACATTCAGTACTTC,CASSDQGLAKNIQYF
few,NA,TRBV6-5,TRBJ2-1,TGTGCCAGCAGTTCCCCGGACAGTCCCTCCTACAATGAGCAGTTCTTC,CASSSPDSPSYNEQFF
NA,NA,TRBV5-6,TRBJ1-1,TGTGCCAGCAGCTTGGGGCAGGTGAACACTGAAGCTTTCTTT,CASSLGQVNTEAFF
few,NA,TRBV3-1/TRBV3-2,TRBJ2-7,TGTGCCAGCAGCCAAGAAAAAACAGGAGCTTTCTACGAGCAGTACTTC,CASSQEKTGAFYEQYF
NA,TRBD1,TRBV14,TRBJ2-2,TGTGCCAGCAGCCAAATCGGACAGGTGATGAACACCGGGGAGCTGTTTTTT,CASSQIGQVMNTGELFF
once,TRBD2,TRBV5-5,TRBJ2-7,TGTGCCAGCAGCTTGGGGGCTAGCGGGAGCTACGAGCAGTACTTC,CASSLGASGSYEQYF
NA,TRBD1,TRBV3-1/TRBV3-2,TRBJ1-5,TGTGCCAGCAGCCAAGGGGGGACAGGGGGCCTGCCCCAGCATTTT,CASSQGGTGGLPQHF
once,TRBD2,TRBV5-1,TRBJ2-1,TGCGCCAGCAGCTTGGTGACTAGCGTTTACAATGAGCAGTTCTTC,CASSLVTSVYNEQFF
few,TRBD2,TRBV5-5,TRBJ2-7,TGTGCCAGCAGCTTGGTCGGGAGGCCCTCCTACGAGCAGTACTTC,CASSLVGRPSYEQYF
NA,TRBD2,TRBV29-1,TRBJ2-7,TGCAGCGTTTTGCGGGGGGAGGACGAGCAGTACTTC,CSVLRGEDEQYF
NA,NA,TRBV5-6,TRBJ2-7,TGTGCCAGCAGCCTCCGGGACAACTCCTACGAGCAGTACTTC,CASSLRDNSYEQYF
NA,TRBD1,TRBV27,TRBJ1-6,TGTGCCAGCAGTTTTACAGGGGATTCACCCCTCCACTTT,CASSFTGDSPLHF
NA,TRBD2,TRBV11-2,TRBJ2-7,TGTGCCAGCAGCACAAGACTAGCGGCAGATCCCTACGAGCAGTACTTC,CASSTRLAADPYEQYF
NA,NA,TRBV19,TRBJ1-2,TGTGCCAGTAGTAATCAGGGGCAGGGCTTCCACTATGGCTACACCTTC,CASSNQGQGFHYGYTF
NA,NA,TRBV5-1,TRBJ1-1,TGCGCCAGCAGCCCCCCGGCATCAGGTCACACTGAAGCTTTCTTT,CASSPPASGHTEAFF
NA,NA,TRBV5-1,TRBJ2-5,TGCGCCAGCAGCCCTCAGGGCGAGACCCAGTACTTC,CASSPQGETQYF
NA,TRBD1,TRBV2,TRBJ1-5,TGTGCCAGCAGTGAGACAGGGGAAATTCAGCCCCAGCATTTT,CASSETGEIQPQHF
NA,NA,TRBV5-1,TRBJ1-4,TGCGCCAGCAGCTTCGGGAGGGGGGCTGAGGAAAAACTGTTTTTT,CASSFGRGAEEKLFF
NA,NA,TRBV6-2/TRBV6-3,TRBJ2-1,TGTGCCAGCAGTCAATACAATGAGCAGTTCTTC,CASSQYNEQFF